What follows are 4 T cell receptor beta chains derived from one specimen sequenced in a study of graft-versus-host responses after intestinal transplantation. Assay: immunoSEQ multiplex PCR; the TCRdb copy retains only in-frame clones and omits some. The table lists about 25,000 clones, 85% to 95% of them singletons. The specimen comprised PBMCs, sampled 18 days after transplant. These receptors were taken from a human patient who received an intestinal transplant, so some T cells may come from the graft donor.

The V call is TRBV4-1, the J call TRBJ1-1, with 8 positions matching TRBD1. The V and J ends lost 2 bases and 3 bases, in that order; junction bases with no gene match: 20. CDR3 length: 20 amino acids. Germline loops: CDR1 MGHRA, CDR2 YSYEKL. The CDR3 reads CASSQLLFDRGGLRDTEAFF. The CDR3 bases are TGCGCCAGCAGCCAACTTCTTTTCGACAGGGGAGGGCTGCGAGACACTGAAGCTTTCTTT.

V usage is TRBV4-1 and J usage is TRBJ2-1; 10 positions match TRBD2. CDR1 is MGHRA, CDR2 YSYEKL, per germline. The CDR3 consists of 17 residues. With 5 bases clipped from V and 0 bases from J, the junction kept 7 bases outside the gene matches. CDR3 sequence: CASSFLAGDSSYNEQFF. The CDR3 DNA follows: TGCGCCAGCAGCTTTCTAGCGGGGGACAGCTCCTACAATGAGCAGTTCTTC.

The V gene is TRBV2, the J gene TRBJ1-1; D possibly corresponds to TRBD1 (6 bases). CDR1 SNHLY and CDR2 FYNNEI come from the germline V gene. This CDR3 has 15 amino acids. V was shortened by 5 bases and J by 0 bases, with 13 bases between the two germline ends. The CDR3 reads CASSPLTGLNTEAFF. The CDR3 coding sequence is TGTGCCAGCAGTCCTTTAACAGGGCTGAACACTGAAGCTTTCTTT.

This chain's CDR3 is CASSTRDSTLSGANVLTF. For the CDR3, the DNA is TGTGCCAGTAGTACCCGGGACAGCACCCTCTCTGGGGCCAACGTCCTGACTTTC. The gene calls are TRBV19 and TRBJ2-6; 7 bases map to TRBD1. The CDR3 is made up of 18 amino acids. V lost 4 bases, J lost 0 bases, and 9 bases stayed unmatched. CDR1 is LNHDA, CDR2 SQIVND, per germline (reference sequence). Drawing the rest from reference TRBV19 and TRBJ2-6, the complete variable domain is DGGITQSPKYLFRKEGQNVTLSCEQNLNHDAMYWYRQDPGQGLRLIYYSQIVNDFQKGDIAEGYSVSREKKESFPLTVTSAQKNPTAFYLCASSTRDSTLSGANVLTFGAGSRLTVL.